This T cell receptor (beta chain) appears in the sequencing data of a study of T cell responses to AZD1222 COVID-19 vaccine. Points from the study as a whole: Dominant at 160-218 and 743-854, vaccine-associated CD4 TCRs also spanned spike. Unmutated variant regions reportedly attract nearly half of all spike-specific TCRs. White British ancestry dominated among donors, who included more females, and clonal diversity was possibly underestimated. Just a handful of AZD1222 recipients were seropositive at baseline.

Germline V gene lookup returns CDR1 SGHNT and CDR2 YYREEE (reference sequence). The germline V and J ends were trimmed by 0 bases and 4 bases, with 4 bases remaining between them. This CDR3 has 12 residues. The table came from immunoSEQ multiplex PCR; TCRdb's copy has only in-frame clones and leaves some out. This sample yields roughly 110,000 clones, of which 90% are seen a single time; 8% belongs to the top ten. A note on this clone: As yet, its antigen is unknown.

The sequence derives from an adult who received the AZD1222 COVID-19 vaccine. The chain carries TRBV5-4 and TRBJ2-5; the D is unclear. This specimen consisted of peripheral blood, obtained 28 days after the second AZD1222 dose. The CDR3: CASSLDTETQYF. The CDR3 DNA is TGTGCCAGCAGCTTGGACACAGAGACCCAGTACTTC.